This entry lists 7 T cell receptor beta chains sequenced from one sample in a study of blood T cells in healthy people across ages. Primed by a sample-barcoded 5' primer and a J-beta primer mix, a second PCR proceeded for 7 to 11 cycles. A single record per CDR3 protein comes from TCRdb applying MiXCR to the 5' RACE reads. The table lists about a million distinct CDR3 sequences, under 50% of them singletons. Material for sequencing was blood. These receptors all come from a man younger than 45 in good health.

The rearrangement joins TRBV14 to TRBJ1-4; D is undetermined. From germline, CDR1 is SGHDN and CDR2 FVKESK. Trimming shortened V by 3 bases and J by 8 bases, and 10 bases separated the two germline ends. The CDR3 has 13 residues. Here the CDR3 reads CASSQALYEKLFF. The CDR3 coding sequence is TGTGCCAGCAGCCAGGCCCTGTACGAAAAACTGTTTTTT. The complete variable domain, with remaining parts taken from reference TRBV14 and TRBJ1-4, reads EAGVTQFPSHSVIEKGQTVTLRCDPISGHDNLYWYRRVMGKEIKFLLHFVKESKQDESGMPNNRFLAERTGGTYSTLKVQPAELEDSGVYFCASSQALYEKLFFGSGTQLSVL.

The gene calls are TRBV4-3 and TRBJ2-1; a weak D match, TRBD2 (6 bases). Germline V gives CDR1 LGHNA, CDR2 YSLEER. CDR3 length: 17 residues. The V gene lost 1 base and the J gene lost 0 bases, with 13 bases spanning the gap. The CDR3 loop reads CASSQGRAGSSYNEQFF. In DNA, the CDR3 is TGCGCCAGCAGCCAAGGCCGAGCGGGTTCCTCCTACAATGAGCAGTTCTTC.

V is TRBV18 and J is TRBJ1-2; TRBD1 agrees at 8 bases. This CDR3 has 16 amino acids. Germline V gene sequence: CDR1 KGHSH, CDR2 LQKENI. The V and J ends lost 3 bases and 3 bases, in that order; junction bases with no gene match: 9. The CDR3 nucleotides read TGTGCCAGCTCACCGGACCAGGACAGGGAACACTATGGCTACACCTTC. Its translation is CASSPDQDREHYGYTF.

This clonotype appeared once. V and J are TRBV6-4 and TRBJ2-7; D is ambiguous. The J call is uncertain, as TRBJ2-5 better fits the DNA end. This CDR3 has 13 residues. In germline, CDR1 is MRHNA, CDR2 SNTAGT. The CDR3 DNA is TGTGCCAGCAGTGGTGGTCCCGATGGGACCCAGTACTTC. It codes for CASSGGPDGTQYF.

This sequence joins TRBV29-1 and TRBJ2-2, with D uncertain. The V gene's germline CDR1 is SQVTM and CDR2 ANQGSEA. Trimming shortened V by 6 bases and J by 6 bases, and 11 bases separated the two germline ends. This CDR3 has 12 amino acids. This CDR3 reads CSVGFGPGELFF. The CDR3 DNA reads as TGCAGCGTCGGTTTTGGCCCCGGGGAGCTGTTTTTT.

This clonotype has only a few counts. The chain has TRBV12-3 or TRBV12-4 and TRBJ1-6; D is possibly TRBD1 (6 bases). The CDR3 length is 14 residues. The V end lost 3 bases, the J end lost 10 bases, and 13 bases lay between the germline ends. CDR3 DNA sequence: TGTGCCAGCAGTTTCCGACAGGAAGTCTCACCCCTCCACTTT. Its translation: CASSFRQEVSPLHF.

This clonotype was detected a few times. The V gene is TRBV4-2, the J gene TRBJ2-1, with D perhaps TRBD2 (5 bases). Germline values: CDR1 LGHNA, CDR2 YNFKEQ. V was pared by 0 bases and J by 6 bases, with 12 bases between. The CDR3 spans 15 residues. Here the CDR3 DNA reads TGTGCCAGCAGCCAAGATGCATATGCGGGCAATGAGCAGTTCTTC. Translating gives CASSQDAYAGNEQFF.